Following are 10 T cell receptor beta chains from one sample sequenced in a study of breast tumors, draining lymph nodes, adjacent tissues. MiXCR was run by TCRdb on the multiplex PCR reads, yielding one entry per CDR3 protein. The sample lists roughly 130,000 distinct CDR3 sequences, 15% to 20% seen once, with roughly 3.5% in the top ten. The lymph nodes were axillary draining lymph nodes from breast cancer patients. The sample was axillary lymph node tissue. Receptors originate from a female donor with breast cancer. Some clones in this sample may be carry-over from other donors' samples.

The rearrangement joins TRBV27 to TRBJ2-5, with 10 bases identical to TRBD2. Trimming removed 6 bases from V and 5 bases from J; junction bases left unmatched: 9. Looked up from germline, CDR1 is MNHEY and CDR2 is SMNVEV (reference sequence). The CDR3 spans 15 residues. In DNA form, the CDR3 reads TGTGCCAGCAGCCACGGGACTAGCGCTGGGGAGACCCAGTACTTC. Translated, it gives CASSHGTSAGETQYF.

This clonotype was detected ten times or more. The chain links TRBV20-1 to TRBJ2-5, with a tentative D call TRBD2 (5 bases). The CDR3 spans 13 residues. Germline V gene lookup returns CDR1 DFQATT and CDR2 SNEGSKA (reference sequence). Trimming took off 1 base at V and 5 bases at J, with 11 bases between the two ends. The CDR3: CSARGTLEETQYF. DNA of the CDR3: TGCAGTGCTAGAGGGACTTTGGAGGAGACCCAGTACTTC.

This clonotype was detected many times. The chain employs TRBV6-6 and TRBJ2-7; D gene unclear. This CDR3 is built from 12 residues. Germline assignment: CDR1 MNHNY and CDR2 SVGAGI (reference sequence). V was shortened by 11 bases and J by 1 base, with 12 bases between the two germline ends. The CDR3 nucleotides are TGTGCCGTGAAGGACGGATCCTACGAGCAGTACTTC. Residues: CAVKDGSYEQYF.

This clonotype was seen many times. The CDR3 coding sequence is TGTGCCAGCAGCCAAAGGACAGGGGACCAGCCCCAGCATTTT. Amino acid sequence: CASSQRTGDQPQHF. The chain couples TRBV3-1 to TRBJ1-5; 9 positions agree with TRBD1. Germline V CDR1 and CDR2: LGHDT, YNNKEL (reference sequence). Losses at the gene ends were 2 bases for V and 7 bases for J; bases not matched to a gene: 3. The CDR3 length is 14 residues.

This clonotype was seen more than once but under ten times. A read error is likely, as this CDR3 ends without the conserved phenylalanine or tryptophan. The chain joins TRBV29-1 to TRBJ1-2; perhaps TRBD1 as D (5 bases). CDR1 SQVTM and CDR2 ANQGSEA come from the germline V gene. V lost 7 bases and J lost 6, with 9 bases in between. CDR3 length: 10 residues. The CDR3 coding sequence is TGCAGCGGGCTGGGGGATGGCTACACCCTC. This sequence encodes CSGLGDGYTL.

This clonotype appeared a few times. The rearrangement uses TRBV27 and TRBJ2-4, with D tentatively TRBD1 (6 bases). Germline V gives CDR1 MNHEY, CDR2 SMNVEV (reference sequence). Trimming pared 5 bases from V and 0 bases from J, leaving 17 bases between. The CDR3 runs 17 residues. The DNA of the CDR3 is TGTGCCAGCAGTCCCCGGGACACGCTTCTAGCCAAAAACATTCAGTACTTC. This encodes CASSPRDTLLAKNIQYF.

This clonotype was found many times. The gene calls are TRBV19 and TRBJ1-3, with 7 positions matching TRBD1. The CDR3 totals 18 residues. CDR1 LNHDA and CDR2 SQIVND come from the germline V gene (reference sequence). The V segment lost 8 bases and the J segment 0 bases; nucleotides outside the gene matches: 16. The CDR3 loop is CASGGTTGWAFSGNTIYF. Here the CDR3 DNA reads TGTGCCAGTGGGGGAACGACAGGGTGGGCCTTCTCTGGAAACACCATATATTTT.

This clonotype was counted between two and nine times. The chain carries TRBV27 and TRBJ2-2, with 8 bases fitting TRBD2. Germline assignment: CDR1 MNHEY and CDR2 SMNVEV (reference sequence). Germline trimming cut 4 bases from V and 4 bases from J; bases unmatched to any gene: 2. The CDR3 is 14 residues long. Here the CDR3 reads CASSWGTSTGELFF. The DNA for the CDR3 is TGTGCCAGCAGTTGGGGGACTAGCACCGGGGAGCTGTTTTTT.

This clonotype came up many times. J is TRBJ2-7 and V is TRBV30; 11 bases fit TRBD2. The CDR3 sequence is 13 residues long. Germline V gives CDR1 GTSNPN, CDR2 SVGIG (reference sequence). V lost 5 bases to trimming and J lost 0 bases; unmatched junction nucleotides: 0. The CDR3 bases are TGTGCCTGGGGACTAGCGGGCTCCTACGAGCAGTACTTC. Amino acids: CAWGLAGSYEQYF.

As concerns this clonotype: Just one base apart from a much larger clone, this may be a read error. The CDR3, as DNA: TGTGCTAGACAGCCACCCGCCGGGACAGTCTCCTACAATGAGCAGTTCTTC. As protein: CARQPPAGTVSYNEQFF. The chain links TRBV2 to TRBJ2-1, with TRBD1 matching 7 bases. Germline V lookup: CDR1 SNHLY, CDR2 FYNNEI. The CDR3 is 17 amino acids. The full variable domain, in which reference TRBV2 and TRBJ2-1 provide the parts outside the CDR3, is EPEVTQTPSHQVTQMGQEVILRCVPISNHLYFYWYRQILGQKVEFLVSFYNNEISEKSEIFDDQFSVERPDGSNFTLKIRSTKLEDSAMYFCARQPPAGTVSYNEQFFGPGTRLTVL.